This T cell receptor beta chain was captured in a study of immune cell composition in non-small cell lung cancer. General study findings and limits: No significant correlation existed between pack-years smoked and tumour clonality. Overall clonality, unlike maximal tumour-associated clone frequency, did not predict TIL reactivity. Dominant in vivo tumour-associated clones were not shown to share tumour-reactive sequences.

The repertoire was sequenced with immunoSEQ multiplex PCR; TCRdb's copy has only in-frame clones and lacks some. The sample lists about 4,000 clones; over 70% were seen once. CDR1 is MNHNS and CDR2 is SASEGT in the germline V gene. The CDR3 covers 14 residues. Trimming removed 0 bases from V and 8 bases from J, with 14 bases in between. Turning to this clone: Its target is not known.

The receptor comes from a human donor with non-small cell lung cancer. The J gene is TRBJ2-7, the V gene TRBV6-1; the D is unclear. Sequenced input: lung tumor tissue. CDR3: CASSEASFRSQQYF. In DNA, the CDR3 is TGTGCCAGCAGTGAAGCGTCCTTCCGTAGCCAGCAGTACTTC.